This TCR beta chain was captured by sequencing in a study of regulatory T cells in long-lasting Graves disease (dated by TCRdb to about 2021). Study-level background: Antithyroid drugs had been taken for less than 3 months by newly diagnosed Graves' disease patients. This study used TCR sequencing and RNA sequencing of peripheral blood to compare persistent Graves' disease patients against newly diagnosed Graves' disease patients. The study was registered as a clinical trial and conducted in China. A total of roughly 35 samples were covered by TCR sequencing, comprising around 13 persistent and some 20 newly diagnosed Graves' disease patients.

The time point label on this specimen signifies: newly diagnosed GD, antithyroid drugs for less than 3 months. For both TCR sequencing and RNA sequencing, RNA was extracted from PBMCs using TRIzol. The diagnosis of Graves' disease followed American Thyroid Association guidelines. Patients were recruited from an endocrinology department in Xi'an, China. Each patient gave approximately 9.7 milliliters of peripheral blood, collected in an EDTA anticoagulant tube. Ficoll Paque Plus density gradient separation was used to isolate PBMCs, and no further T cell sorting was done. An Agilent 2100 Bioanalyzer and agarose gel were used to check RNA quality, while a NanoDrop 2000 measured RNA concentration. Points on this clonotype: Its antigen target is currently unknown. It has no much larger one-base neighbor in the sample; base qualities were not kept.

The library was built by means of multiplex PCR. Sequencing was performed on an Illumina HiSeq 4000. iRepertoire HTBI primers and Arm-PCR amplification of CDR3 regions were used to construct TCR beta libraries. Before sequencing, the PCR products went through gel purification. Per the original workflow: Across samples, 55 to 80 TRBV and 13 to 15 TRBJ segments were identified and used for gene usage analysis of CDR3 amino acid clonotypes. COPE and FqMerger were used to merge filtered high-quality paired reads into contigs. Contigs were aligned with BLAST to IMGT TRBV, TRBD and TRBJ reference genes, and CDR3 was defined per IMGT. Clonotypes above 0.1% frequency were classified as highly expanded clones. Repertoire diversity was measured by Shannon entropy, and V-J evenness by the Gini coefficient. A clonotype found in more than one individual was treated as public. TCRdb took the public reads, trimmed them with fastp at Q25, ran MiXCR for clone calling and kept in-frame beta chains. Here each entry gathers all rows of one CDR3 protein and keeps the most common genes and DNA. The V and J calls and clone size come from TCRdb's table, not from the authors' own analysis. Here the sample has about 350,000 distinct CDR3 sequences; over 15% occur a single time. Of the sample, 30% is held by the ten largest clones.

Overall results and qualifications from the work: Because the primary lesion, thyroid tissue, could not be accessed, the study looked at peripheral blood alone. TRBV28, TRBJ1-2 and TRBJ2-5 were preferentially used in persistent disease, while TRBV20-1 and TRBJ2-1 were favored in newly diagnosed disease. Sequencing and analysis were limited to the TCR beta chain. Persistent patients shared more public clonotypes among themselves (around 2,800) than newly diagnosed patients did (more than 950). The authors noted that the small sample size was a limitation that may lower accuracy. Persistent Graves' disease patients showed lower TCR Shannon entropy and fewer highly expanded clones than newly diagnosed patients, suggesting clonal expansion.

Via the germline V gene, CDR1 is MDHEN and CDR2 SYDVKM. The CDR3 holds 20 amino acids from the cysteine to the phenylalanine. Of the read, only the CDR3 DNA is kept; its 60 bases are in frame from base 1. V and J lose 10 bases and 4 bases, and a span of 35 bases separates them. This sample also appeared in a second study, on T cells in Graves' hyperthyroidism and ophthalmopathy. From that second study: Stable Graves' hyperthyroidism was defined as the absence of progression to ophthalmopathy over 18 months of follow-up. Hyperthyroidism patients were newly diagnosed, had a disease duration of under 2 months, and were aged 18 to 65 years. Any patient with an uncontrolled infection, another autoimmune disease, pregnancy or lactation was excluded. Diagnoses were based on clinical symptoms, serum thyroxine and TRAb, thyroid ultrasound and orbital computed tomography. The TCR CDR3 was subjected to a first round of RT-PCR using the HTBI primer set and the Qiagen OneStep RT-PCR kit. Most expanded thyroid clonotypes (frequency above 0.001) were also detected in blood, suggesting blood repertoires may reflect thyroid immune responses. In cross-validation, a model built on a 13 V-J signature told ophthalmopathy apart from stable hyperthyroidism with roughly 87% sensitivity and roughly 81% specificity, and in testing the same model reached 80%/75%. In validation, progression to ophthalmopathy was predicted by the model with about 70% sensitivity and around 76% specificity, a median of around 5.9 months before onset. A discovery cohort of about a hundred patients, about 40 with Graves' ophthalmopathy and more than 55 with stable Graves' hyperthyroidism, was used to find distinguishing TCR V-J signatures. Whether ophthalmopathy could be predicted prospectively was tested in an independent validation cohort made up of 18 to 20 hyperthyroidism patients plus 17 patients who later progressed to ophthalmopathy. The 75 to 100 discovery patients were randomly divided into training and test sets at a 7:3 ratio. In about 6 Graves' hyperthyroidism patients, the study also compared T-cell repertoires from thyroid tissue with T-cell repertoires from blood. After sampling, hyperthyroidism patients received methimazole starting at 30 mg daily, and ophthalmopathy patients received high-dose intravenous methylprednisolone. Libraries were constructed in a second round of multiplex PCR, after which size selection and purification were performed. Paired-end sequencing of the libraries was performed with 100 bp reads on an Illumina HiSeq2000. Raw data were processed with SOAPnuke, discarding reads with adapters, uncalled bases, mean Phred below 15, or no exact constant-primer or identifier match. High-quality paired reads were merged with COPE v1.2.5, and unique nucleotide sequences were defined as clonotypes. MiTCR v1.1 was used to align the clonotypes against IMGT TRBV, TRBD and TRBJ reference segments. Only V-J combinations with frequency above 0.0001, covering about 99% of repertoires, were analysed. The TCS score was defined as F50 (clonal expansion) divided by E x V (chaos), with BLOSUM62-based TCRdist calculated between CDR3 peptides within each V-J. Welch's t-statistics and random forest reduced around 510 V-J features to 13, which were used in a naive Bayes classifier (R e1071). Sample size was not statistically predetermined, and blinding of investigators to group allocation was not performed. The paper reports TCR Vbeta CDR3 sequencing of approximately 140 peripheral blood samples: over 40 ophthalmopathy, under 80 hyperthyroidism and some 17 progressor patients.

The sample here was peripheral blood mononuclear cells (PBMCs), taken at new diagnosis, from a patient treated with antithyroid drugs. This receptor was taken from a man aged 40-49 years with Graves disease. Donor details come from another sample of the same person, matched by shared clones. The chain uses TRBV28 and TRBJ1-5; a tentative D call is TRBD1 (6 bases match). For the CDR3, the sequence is CAITPGHRSLIKGANQPQHF. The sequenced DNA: TGTGCCATTACACCGGGACATAGATCACTGATCAAGGGAGCAAATCAGCCCCAGCATTTT.